The T cell receptor (beta chain) under discussion was sequenced for a study of shared clonotypes between healthy human individuals. The CD4+ fraction was divided into a CD45RA+ naive subset and a CD45RA-negative memory subset. As originally analysed: In the immunoSEQ data, sequences were junction-only and lacked quality scores, so filtering differed. Here immunoSEQ multiplex PCR was the method, and the copy in TCRdb shows in-frame clones only, minus some. V, J and clone size are those of that table, while D and trimming were read from the DNA. The data contain approximately 530,000 clones, about 96% of them singletons. Trimming took 4 bases from V and 3 from J; bases not matched to a gene: 6. The CDR3 loop spans 15 amino acids. The germline CDR1 and CDR2 sequences are SGHTS and YDEGEE.

This TCR was recovered from a woman in her 30s in good health. The sequenced material came from naive CD4+ T cells sorted from blood. Specified subset: CD45RA+ positively selected. This rearrangement joins TRBV5-8 to TRBJ2-5, with 10 bases lining up with TRBD2. The chain's CDR3 is CASSRGLAEKETQYF. The CDR3 nucleotides are TGTGCCAGCAGCCGTGGACTAGCGGAGAAAGAGACCCAGTACTTC.